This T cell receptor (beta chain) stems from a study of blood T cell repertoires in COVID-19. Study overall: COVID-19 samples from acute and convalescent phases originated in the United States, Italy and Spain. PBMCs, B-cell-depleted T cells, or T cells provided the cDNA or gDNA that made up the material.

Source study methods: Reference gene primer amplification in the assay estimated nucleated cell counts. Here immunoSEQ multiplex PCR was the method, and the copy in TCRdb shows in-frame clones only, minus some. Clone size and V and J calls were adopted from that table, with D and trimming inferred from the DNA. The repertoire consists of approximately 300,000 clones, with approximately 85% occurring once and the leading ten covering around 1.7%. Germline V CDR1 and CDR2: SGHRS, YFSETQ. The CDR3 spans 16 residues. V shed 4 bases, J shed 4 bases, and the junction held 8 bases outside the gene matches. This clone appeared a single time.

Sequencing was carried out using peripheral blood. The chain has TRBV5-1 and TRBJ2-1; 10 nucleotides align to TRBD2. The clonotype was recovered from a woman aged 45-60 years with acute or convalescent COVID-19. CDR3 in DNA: TGCGCCAGCAGCCTGAGGACTAGCGGACTTTACAATGAGCAGTTCTTC. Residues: CASSLRTSGLYNEQFF.